Sequencing of this TCR beta chain was carried out in a study of blood T cell repertoires in COVID-19. Study context: Samples representing acute and convalescent COVID-19 were sourced from the United States, Italy and Spain.

Enrollment of patients from Seattle took place during active infection, with longitudinal follow-up. This clone was counted a few times. Under the authors' procedure: Estimated nucleated cell counts came from reference gene primer amplification. Sequencing used immunoSEQ multiplex PCR; TCRdb keeps in-frame clones, though not all of them. The V and J calls and clone size are taken from that table; D and trimming were inferred from the DNA. The profile covers about 95,000 clones, with approximately 80% appearing a single time and less than 6% taken by the ten largest. This clonotype was sampled from a man older than 75 with COVID-19, enrolled during active disease. Sequenced input: peripheral blood.

Here the CDR3 reads CASRNRGSNQPQHF. The CDR3 coding sequence is TGTGCCAGCAGGAACAGGGGAAGCAATCAGCCCCAGCATTTT. The genes are TRBV28 and TRBJ1-5; TRBD1 agrees at 7 bases. The germline V gene has CDR1 MDHEN and CDR2 SYDVKM. V shed 6 bases and J 1 base; nucleotides not matched to a gene: 3. The CDR3 consists of 14 residues.